The subject of this entry is one TCR beta chain. The entry originates in a study of response to subunit inactivated influenza vaccine. Via MiXCR, TCRdb re-called the RT-PCR reads, giving one row per CDR3 protein. The table lists 150,000 to 200,000 distinct CDR3 sequences, 10% to 15% of them singletons. The germline gives CDR1 SGHVS, CDR2 FQNEAQ. The CDR3 loop spans 14 amino acids. The V gene lost 0 bases and the J gene lost 4 bases, with 9 bases spanning the gap. The data were also submitted as part of a second study, on T cells expressing NK-cell markers. As that report states: Scientists made TCR beta cDNA using 5'RACE template switching with UMIs.

The source is a man aged 50 or older who received an inactivated influenza vaccine. The chain joins TRBV7-8 to TRBJ1-2; D unresolved. Here the sequenced sample was CD8+ T cells sorted from PBMCs, taken 12 days after vaccination. Here the CDR3 DNA reads TGTGCCAGCAGCTTAGCAGAGGGCGCCTATGGCTACACCTTC. This codes for CASSLAEGAYGYTF.